This TCR beta chain was captured in a study of CD8+ T cells in alopecia areata. Isolated RNA was reverse transcribed into cDNA used as the sequencing template. Method: immunoSEQ multiplex PCR; TCRdb's copy keeps in-frame clones and lacks some. This table holds a few hundred thousand clones, around two fifths found once. Germline assignment: CDR1 GTSNPN and CDR2 SVGIG (reference sequence). With 0 bases removed from V and 5 bases from J, the gap between germline ends came to 8 bases. The CDR3 has 13 amino acids. As for treatment: oral pan-JAK inhibitor, 5-10 mg twice daily. This clone appeared a few times.

The rearrangement joins TRBV30 to TRBJ2-4; D might be TRBD2 (5 bases). The clonotype comes from a human donor with alopecia areata. This specimen consisted of CD4+ T cells sorted from blood, obtained at week 34, from a patient treated with tofacitinib. Written as DNA, the CDR3 is TGTGCCTGGAGTGTCTTACTAGAAAACATTCAGTACTTC. Its protein is CAWSVLLENIQYF.